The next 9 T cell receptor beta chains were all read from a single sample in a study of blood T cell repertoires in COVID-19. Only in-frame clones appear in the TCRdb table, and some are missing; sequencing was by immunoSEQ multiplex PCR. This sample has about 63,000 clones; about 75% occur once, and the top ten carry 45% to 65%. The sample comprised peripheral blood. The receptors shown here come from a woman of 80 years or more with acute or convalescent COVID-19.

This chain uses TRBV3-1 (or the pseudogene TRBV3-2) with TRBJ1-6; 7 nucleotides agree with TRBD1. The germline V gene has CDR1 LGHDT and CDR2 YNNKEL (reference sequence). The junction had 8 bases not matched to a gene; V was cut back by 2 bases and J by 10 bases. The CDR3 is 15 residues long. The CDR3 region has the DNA TGTGCCAGCAGCCAAAACCAGGGGGTCGGGTCACCCCTCCACTTT. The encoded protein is CASSQNQGVGSPLHF.

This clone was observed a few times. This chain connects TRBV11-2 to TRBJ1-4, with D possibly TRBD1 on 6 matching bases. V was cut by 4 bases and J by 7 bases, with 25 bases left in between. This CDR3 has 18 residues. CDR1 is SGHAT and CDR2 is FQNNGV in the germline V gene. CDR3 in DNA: TGTGCCAGCAGCTCCAACGGGGGGGCAGGGAGAGAGGGTGAAAAACTGTTTTTT. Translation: CASSSNGGAGREGEKLFF.

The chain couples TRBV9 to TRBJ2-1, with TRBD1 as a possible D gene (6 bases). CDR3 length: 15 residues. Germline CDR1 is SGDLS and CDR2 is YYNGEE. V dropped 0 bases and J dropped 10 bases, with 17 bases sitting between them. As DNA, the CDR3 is TGTGCCAGCAGCGTAGGTGAGGTGACGAGGGGGGAGCAGTTCTTC. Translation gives CASSVGEVTRGEQFF.

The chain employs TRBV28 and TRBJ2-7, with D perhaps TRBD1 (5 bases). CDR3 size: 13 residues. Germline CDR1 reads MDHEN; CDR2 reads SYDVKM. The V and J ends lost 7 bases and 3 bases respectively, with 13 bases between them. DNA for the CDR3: TGTGCCAGCACGAGGCAGGGAAGCTACGAGCAGTACTTC. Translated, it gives CASTRQGSYEQYF. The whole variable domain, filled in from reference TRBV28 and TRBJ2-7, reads DVKVTQSSRYLVKRTGEKVFLECVQDMDHENMFWYRQDPGLGLRLIYFSYDVKMKEKGDIPEGYSVSREKKERFSLILESASTNQTSMYLCASTRQGSYEQYFGPGTRLTVT.

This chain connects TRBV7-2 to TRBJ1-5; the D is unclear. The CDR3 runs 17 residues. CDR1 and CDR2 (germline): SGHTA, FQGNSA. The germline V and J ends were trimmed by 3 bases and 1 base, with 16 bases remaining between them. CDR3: CASSLDGGAASNQPQHF. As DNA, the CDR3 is TGTGCCAGCAGCTTGGACGGAGGCGCGGCGAGCAATCAGCCCCAGCATTTT.

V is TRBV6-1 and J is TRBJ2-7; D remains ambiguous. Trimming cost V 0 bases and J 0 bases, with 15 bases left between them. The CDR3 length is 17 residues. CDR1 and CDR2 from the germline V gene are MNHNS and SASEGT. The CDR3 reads CASSEAPVSASSYEQYF. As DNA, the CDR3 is TGTGCCAGCAGTGAAGCACCGGTGAGCGCTAGCTCCTACGAGCAGTACTTC.

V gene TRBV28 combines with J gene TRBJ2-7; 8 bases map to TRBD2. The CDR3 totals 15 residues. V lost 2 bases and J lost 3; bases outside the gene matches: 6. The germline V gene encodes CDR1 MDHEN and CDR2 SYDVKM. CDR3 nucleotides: TGTGCCAGCAGTTTACCGGGACTAGGGTTCTACGAGCAGTACTTC. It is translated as CASSLPGLGFYEQYF.

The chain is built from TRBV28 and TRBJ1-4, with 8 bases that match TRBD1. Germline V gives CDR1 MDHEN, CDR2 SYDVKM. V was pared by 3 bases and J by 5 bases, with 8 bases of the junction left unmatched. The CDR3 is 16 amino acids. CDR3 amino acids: CASSFPLTGANEKLFF. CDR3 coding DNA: TGTGCCAGCAGTTTCCCCCTGACAGGGGCGAATGAAAAACTGTTTTTT.

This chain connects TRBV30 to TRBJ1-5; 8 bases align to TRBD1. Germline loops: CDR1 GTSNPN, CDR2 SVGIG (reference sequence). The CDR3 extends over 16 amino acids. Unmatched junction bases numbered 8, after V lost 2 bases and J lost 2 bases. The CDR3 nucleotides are TGTGCCTGGAGTTCTGGTTCGGACAGGGGCAATCAGCCCCAGCATTTT. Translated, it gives CAWSSGSDRGNQPQHF.